A selection of T cell receptor beta chains follows, all from one sample in a study of shared clonotypes between healthy human individuals. Assay: immunoSEQ multiplex PCR; the TCRdb copy retains only in-frame clones and omits some. This table has fewer than 850,000 clones, 90% appearing once. Material: memory CD8+ T cells from PBMCs. These receptor sequences come from a man aged 18 to 30 in good health. Some clones in this sample may be carry-over from other donors' samples. Both conserved end residues are part of each CDR3. A D gene is named only where the DNA matches it firmly. Part of the rows lack a size; the others show once, few, many or a class for expanded clones.

J gene: TRBJ1-2; clone size: once; V gene: TRBV28; D gene: TRBD1; CDR3 DNA: TGTGCCAGCAGTTCAGTGACAGGGGGGAGCCGCGCTTACTATGGCTACACCTTC; CDR3 protein: CASSSVTGGSRAYYGYTF
J gene: TRBJ2-2; clone size: .; V gene: TRBV28; D gene: .; CDR3 DNA: TGTGCCAGCAGCTATGTCCGGGGAGGCACCGGGGAGCTGTTTTTT; CDR3 protein: CASSYVRGGTGELFF
J gene: TRBJ1-2; clone size: .; V gene: TRBV27; D gene: .; CDR3 DNA: TGTGCCAGCAGCCCCTCCCTGAGAGAGAGCTATGGCTACACCTTC; CDR3 protein: CASSPSLRESYGYTF
J gene: TRBJ1-1; clone size: .; V gene: TRBV6-1; D gene: .; CDR3 DNA: TGTGCCAGCAGTGAAGTCCCAGGGGAAGCACCTGAAGCTTTCTTT; CDR3 protein: CASSEVPGEAPEAFF
J gene: TRBJ2-1; clone size: many; V gene: TRBV6-4; D gene: TRBD2; CDR3 DNA: TGTGCCAGCAGTGACTCGGGACTAGCGGGAGGCAATGAGCAGTTCTTC; CDR3 protein: CASSDSGLAGGNEQFF
J gene: TRBJ2-3; clone size: .; V gene: TRBV6-5; D gene: .; CDR3 DNA: TGTGCCAGCAGTTACCTGGGAAGATCCCAAGATACGCAGTATTTT; CDR3 protein: CASSYLGRSQDTQYF
J gene: TRBJ2-2; clone size: .; V gene: TRBV7-9; D gene: .; CDR3 DNA: TGTGCCAGCAGCTTAGTCAGTTGGGACAACACCGGGGAGCTGTTTTTT; CDR3 protein: CASSLVSWDNTGELFF
J gene: TRBJ2-1; clone size: .; V gene: TRBV6-6; D gene: .; CDR3 DNA: TGTGCCAGCAGCCTGGGCTCACACTACAATGAGCAGTTCTTC; CDR3 protein: CASSLGSHYNEQFF
J gene: TRBJ2-7; clone size: .; V gene: TRBV13; D gene: TRBD2; CDR3 DNA: TGTGCCAGCAGCCAACCGGGACTAGCGGGGTCGTCCTACGAGCAGTACTTC; CDR3 protein: CASSQPGLAGSSYEQYF
J gene: TRBJ2-1; clone size: .; V gene: TRBV25-1; D gene: TRBD1; CDR3 DNA: TGTGCCAGCAGTCACAGGGGCTCCTACAATGAGCAGTTCTTC; CDR3 protein: CASSHRGSYNEQFF
J gene: TRBJ1-1; clone size: .; V gene: TRBV6-5; D gene: .; CDR3 DNA: TGTGCCAGCGTCGGAACTGAAGCTTTCTTT; CDR3 protein: CASVGTEAFF
J gene: TRBJ2-7; clone size: .; V gene: TRBV27; D gene: TRBD1; CDR3 DNA: TGTGCCAGCAGTCCAACAGGACAGGGCGAGCAGTACTTC; CDR3 protein: CASSPTGQGEQYF
J gene: TRBJ2-2; clone size: few; V gene: TRBV28; D gene: TRBD2; CDR3 DNA: TGTGCCAGCAGCCTGGCACTAGCGGGAGAACCCGGGGAGCTGTTTTTT; CDR3 protein: CASSLALAGEPGELFF
J gene: TRBJ2-3; clone size: .; V gene: TRBV6-1; D gene: .; CDR3 DNA: TGTGCCAGCCCCCCGGGGAGACTCGCCGGAGATACGCAGTATTTT; CDR3 protein: CASPPGRLAGDTQYF
J gene: TRBJ2-7; clone size: .; V gene: TRBV10-3; D gene: .; CDR3 DNA: TGTGCCATCAGTGAGAGGGCTAGGGACGAGCAGTACTTC; CDR3 protein: CAISERARDEQYF
J gene: TRBJ2-1; clone size: once; V gene: TRBV27; D gene: .; CDR3 DNA: TGTGCCAGCAGCCTAATTAAGATAACAGGACCCCGATTGGATGAGCAGTTCTTC; CDR3 protein: CASSLIKITGPRLDEQFF
J gene: TRBJ1-1; clone size: few; V gene: TRBV19; D gene: .; CDR3 DNA: TGTGCCAGTAGTATAACAGGGTTGGGCACTGAAGCTTTCTTT; CDR3 protein: CASSITGLGTEAFF
J gene: TRBJ2-2; clone size: .; V gene: TRBV7-2; D gene: TRBD1; CDR3 DNA: TGTGCCAGCAGCTGGACAGGGGGCGTCTCCGGGGAGCTGTTTTTT; CDR3 protein: CASSWTGGVSGELFF
J gene: TRBJ2-1; clone size: .; V gene: TRBV27; D gene: TRBD2; CDR3 DNA: TGTGCCAGCAGTGAAGCGGGGGTGCCCAGGGAGCAGTTCTTC; CDR3 protein: CASSEAGVPREQFF
J gene: TRBJ2-3; clone size: .; V gene: TRBV7-6; D gene: .; CDR3 DNA: TGTGCCAGCAGCCCAACTCCGGGGCGGAGGTCAGCTACGCAGTATTTT; CDR3 protein: CASSPTPGRRSATQYF
J gene: TRBJ1-2; clone size: .; V gene: TRBV6-5; D gene: .; CDR3 DNA: TGTGCCAGCAGTACAACCCTTACAGGGACGGATGGCTACACCTTC; CDR3 protein: CASSTTLTGTDGYTF
J gene: TRBJ2-1; clone size: .; V gene: TRBV9; D gene: TRBD2; CDR3 DNA: TGTGCCAGCAGCGTACAAGCGGGAACCCCCTATGAGCAGTTCTTC; CDR3 protein: CASSVQAGTPYEQFF
J gene: TRBJ2-5; clone size: .; V gene: TRBV9; D gene: .; CDR3 DNA: TGTGCCAGCAGCGTAGGAAACAGGGCATCCTACCAAGAGACCCAGTACTTC; CDR3 protein: CASSVGNRASYQETQYF
J gene: TRBJ2-7; clone size: .; V gene: TRBV27; D gene: TRBD2; CDR3 DNA: TGTGCCAGCAGCGCGGGACTAGCGGGAGGGTCCTCCTACGAGCAGTACTTC; CDR3 protein: CASSAGLAGGSSYEQYF
J gene: TRBJ2-3; clone size: .; V gene: TRBV10-3; D gene: .; CDR3 DNA: TGTGCCATCGGGACCGGGCTTGAAGATACGCAGTATTTT; CDR3 protein: CAIGTGLEDTQYF
J gene: TRBJ2-1; clone size: .; V gene: TRBV6-4; D gene: TRBD1; CDR3 DNA: TGTGCCAGCAGTTACGGACAGGGGGACAATGAGCAGTTCTTC; CDR3 protein: CASSYGQGDNEQFF
J gene: TRBJ2-7; clone size: .; V gene: TRBV15; D gene: TRBD1; CDR3 DNA: TGTGCCACCAGCAACCACAGGGGGCCCTACGAGCAGTACTTC; CDR3 protein: CATSNHRGPYEQYF
J gene: TRBJ2-1; clone size: .; V gene: TRBV13; D gene: TRBD2; CDR3 DNA: TGTGCCAGCAGCCTCCGACTAGCGGGAGAAGGGGGGGTCAATGAGCAGTTCTTC; CDR3 protein: CASSLRLAGEGGVNEQFF
J gene: TRBJ1-2; clone size: .; V gene: TRBV13; D gene: TRBD1; CDR3 DNA: TGCGCCAGCAGCCAGAGGACAGGGGGCGCGGAGGGCTACACCTTC; CDR3 protein: CASSQRTGGAEGYTF
J gene: TRBJ2-1; clone size: few; V gene: TRBV10-1; D gene: .; CDR3 DNA: TGCGCCAGCAGTCCCTGGGGATTGAGCTCCTACAATGAGCAGTTCTTC; CDR3 protein: CASSPWGLSSYNEQFF
J gene: TRBJ1-3; clone size: .; V gene: TRBV28; D gene: TRBD1; CDR3 DNA: TGTGCCAGCAGTTTATTCCGGGACAGGGGAAACACCATATATTTT; CDR3 protein: CASSLFRDRGNTIYF
J gene: TRBJ1-1; clone size: once; V gene: TRBV7-9; D gene: .; CDR3 DNA: TGTGCCAGCAGCATTGGGGGAGGGGGTCGAACTGAAGCTTTCTTT; CDR3 protein: CASSIGGGGRTEAFF
J gene: TRBJ1-4; clone size: .; V gene: TRBV7-9; D gene: TRBD1; CDR3 DNA: TGTGCCAGCAGACCAGGGACAGGGGCGAGTCGGGAAAAACTGTTTTTT; CDR3 protein: CASRPGTGASREKLFF
J gene: TRBJ1-4; clone size: .; V gene: TRBV2; D gene: .; CDR3 DNA: TGTGCCAGCAGTGAAGGTCGGGAACTGTTTTTT; CDR3 protein: CASSEGRELFF
J gene: TRBJ1-2; clone size: .; V gene: TRBV7-9; D gene: TRBD1; CDR3 DNA: TGTGCCAGCAGCGAAGACAGGGGAGTTAACTATGGCTACACCTTC; CDR3 protein: CASSEDRGVNYGYTF
J gene: TRBJ2-3; clone size: .; V gene: TRBV6-1; D gene: .; CDR3 DNA: TGTGCCAGCAGTGACGGAGATACGCAGTATTTT; CDR3 protein: CASSDGDTQYF
J gene: TRBJ2-2; clone size: .; V gene: TRBV9; D gene: .; CDR3 DNA: TGTGCCAGCAGCGTCCCTCAGACCGGGGAGCTGTTTTTT; CDR3 protein: CASSVPQTGELFF
J gene: TRBJ1-3; clone size: .; V gene: TRBV2; D gene: .; CDR3 DNA: TGTGCCAGCAGTCCTATTCTATCCATATATTTT; CDR3 protein: CASSPILSIYF
J gene: TRBJ2-1; clone size: .; V gene: TRBV4-2; D gene: TRBD2; CDR3 DNA: TGTGCCAGCAGCCAAGATCCTAGCGGGAGTCGAACCTACAATGAGCAGTTCTTC; CDR3 protein: CASSQDPSGSRTYNEQFF
J gene: TRBJ1-4; clone size: once; V gene: TRBV28; D gene: .; CDR3 DNA: TGTGCCACCGCCATTGGGGCGTGGGGTGAAAAACTGTTTTTT; CDR3 protein: CATAIGAWGEKLFF
J gene: TRBJ2-7; clone size: .; V gene: TRBV11-2; D gene: TRBD2; CDR3 DNA: TGTGCCAGCAGCAGCGGGACTCTCAGCTCCTACGAGCAGTACTTC; CDR3 protein: CASSSGTLSSYEQYF
J gene: TRBJ2-7; clone size: .; V gene: TRBV28; D gene: .; CDR3 DNA: TGTGCCAGCAGTTTGGCCTACGAGCAGTACTTC; CDR3 protein: CASSLAYEQYF
J gene: TRBJ2-5; clone size: .; V gene: TRBV11-2; D gene: .; CDR3 DNA: TGTGCCAGCAGCCGTGGGGGGTCGCAAGAGACCCAGTACTTC; CDR3 protein: CASSRGGSQETQYF